The rows below give T cell receptor beta chains drawn from one sample of a study of blood T cell repertoires in COVID-19. The repertoire was sequenced with immunoSEQ multiplex PCR; TCRdb's copy has only in-frame clones and lacks some. The repertoire holds some 70,000 clones, with about nine tenths as singletons. Source material: peripheral blood. These receptors were collected from a woman older than 75 with active COVID-19. Each CDR3 is given with its conserved first and last residue. A D gene is named only where the DNA matches it firmly. A clone size is listed for some rows: how often the clone was seen (once, few, many), or a class if it is expanded.

v_call	clone_size	cdr3_length	j_call	d_call	cdr3_aa	cdr3_nt
TRBV6-1	-	17	TRBJ2-3	-	CASSEALQGFGTDTQYF	TGTGCCAGCAGTGAAGCGCTCCAGGGGTTCGGCACAGATACGCAGTATTTT
TRBV2	-	14	TRBJ2-3	TRBD1	CASSETGEGDTQYF	TGTGCCAGCAGTGAGACAGGGGAAGGGGATACGCAGTATTTT
TRBV18	-	15	TRBJ2-2	TRBD1	CASSPGQMNTGELFF	TGTGCCAGCTCACCGGGACAGATGAACACCGGGGAGCTGTTTTTT
TRBV19	-	14	TRBJ2-2	TRBD1	CASRHRGLPGELFF	TGTGCCAGTAGGCACAGGGGGCTCCCCGGGGAGCTGTTTTTT
TRBV5-1	-	15	TRBJ2-5	TRBD2	CASSSLSGRPETQYF	TGCGCCAGCAGCTCCCTAAGCGGGAGGCCAGAGACCCAGTACTTC
TRBV6-6	-	14	TRBJ1-2	TRBD1	CASRVDREGHGYTF	TGTGCCAGCAGGGTGGACAGGGAGGGCCATGGCTACACCTTC
TRBV5-4	once	17	TRBJ2-7	TRBD2	CASSLATSGRVAYEQYF	TGTGCCAGCAGCTTGGCTACTAGCGGGAGAGTAGCCTACGAGCAGTACTTC
TRBV7-6	-	18	TRBJ1-1	-	CASSLLARTKGVNTEAFF	TGTGCCAGCAGCTTATTGGCCAGGACGAAGGGGGTGAACACTGAAGCTTTCTTT
TRBV5-4	-	15	TRBJ2-7	TRBD1	CASSRTGGAGYEQYF	TGTGCCAGCAGCCGGACAGGGGGCGCAGGCTACGAGCAGTACTTC
TRBV7-2	-	16	TRBJ1-3	TRBD1	CASRQTGGFSGNTIYF	TGTGCCAGCAGGCAGACAGGGGGATTCTCTGGAAACACCATATATTTT
TRBV7-9	-	14	TRBJ1-2	TRBD1	CASSWTGRGYGYTF	TGTGCCAGCAGCTGGACAGGACGGGGCTATGGCTACACCTTC
TRBV9	-	14	TRBJ2-1	-	CASQGDSTYNEQFF	TGTGCCAGTCAGGGGGACTCCACCTACAATGAGCAGTTCTTC
TRBV7-6	-	16	TRBJ2-3	TRBD2	CASSNAGTTTLDTQYF	TGTGCCAGCAGTAATGCCGGGACTACTACGTTGGATACGCAGTATTTT
TRBV6-2/TRBV6-3	-	16	TRBJ1-1	TRBD1	CASSYSPTGGGSEAFF	TGTGCCAGCAGTTACTCCCCGACAGGGGGAGGCTCTGAAGCTTTCTTT